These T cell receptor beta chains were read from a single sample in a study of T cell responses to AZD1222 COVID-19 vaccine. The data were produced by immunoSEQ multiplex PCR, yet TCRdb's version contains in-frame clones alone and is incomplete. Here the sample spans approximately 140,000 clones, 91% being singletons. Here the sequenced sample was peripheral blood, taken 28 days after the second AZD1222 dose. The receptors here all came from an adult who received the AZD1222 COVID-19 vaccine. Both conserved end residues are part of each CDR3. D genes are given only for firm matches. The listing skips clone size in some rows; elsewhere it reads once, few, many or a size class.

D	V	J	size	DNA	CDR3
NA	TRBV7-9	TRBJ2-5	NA	TGTGCCAGCAGCCCAACCCAGTCAAAGACCCAGTACTTC	CASSPTQSKTQYF
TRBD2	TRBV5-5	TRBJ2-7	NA	TGTGCCAGCAGCTTGGGACTAGCGGGTAAATACTACGAGCAGTACTTC	CASSLGLAGKYYEQYF
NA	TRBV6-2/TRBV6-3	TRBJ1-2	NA	TGTGCCAGCAGTTCCGCCACGTGGGGGTATGGCTACACCTTC	CASSSATWGYGYTF
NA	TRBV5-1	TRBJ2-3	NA	TGCGCCAGCAGCTTGGAGGGGGGTCCAGATACGCAGTATTTT	CASSLEGGPDTQYF
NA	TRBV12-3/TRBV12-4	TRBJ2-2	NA	TGTGCCAGCAGGCAGAACACCGGGGAGCTGTTTTTT	CASRQNTGELFF
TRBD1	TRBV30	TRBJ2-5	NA	TGTGCCTGCCCAGCATCGACAGGGGGCCAAGAGACCCAGTACTTC	CACPASTGGQETQYF
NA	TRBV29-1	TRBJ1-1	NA	TGCAGCGTGGACAAGGAGGGTGGGGCCACTGAAGCTTTCTTT	CSVDKEGGATEAFF
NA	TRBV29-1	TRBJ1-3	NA	TGCAGCGTTGGAACAGGGACCGGAAACACCATATATTTT	CSVGTGTGNTIYF
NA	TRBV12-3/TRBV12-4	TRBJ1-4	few	TGTGCCAGCAGTTTGCTTGAGGGCGAAAAACTGTTTTTT	CASSLLEGEKLFF
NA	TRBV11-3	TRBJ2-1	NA	TGTGCCAGCAGCTTAGATCTGGGGCGGAATGAGCAGTTCTTC	CASSLDLGRNEQFF
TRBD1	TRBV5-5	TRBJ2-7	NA	TGTGCCAGCAGCTTGAGGTCGGGACAGGGCCTCGTGCAGTACTTC	CASSLRSGQGLVQYF
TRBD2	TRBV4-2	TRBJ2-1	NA	TGTGCCAGCAGCCCCCCCGCGGGGGGGCGGGATGAGCAGTTCTTC	CASSPPAGGRDEQFF
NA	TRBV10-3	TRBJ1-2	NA	TGTGCCATCAGATCGTTTAGGCGCGGAATTTATGGCTACACCTTC	CAIRSFRRGIYGYTF
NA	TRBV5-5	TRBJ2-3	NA	TGTGCCAGCAGCTTGCGGTGGGTGGAGACAGATACGCAGTATTTT	CASSLRWVETDTQYF
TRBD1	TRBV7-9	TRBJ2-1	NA	TGTGCCAGCAGCCCCCGGACAGGGGATGAGCAGTTCTTC	CASSPRTGDEQFF
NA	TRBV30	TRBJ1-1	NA	TGTGCCTGGAGTATGTGGGGTCCCATGAACACTGAAGCTTTCTTT	CAWSMWGPMNTEAFF
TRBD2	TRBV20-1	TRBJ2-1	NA	TGCAGTGCTAGTGCGGGGGGGGCTTTCAATGAGCAGTTCTTC	CSASAGGAFNEQFF
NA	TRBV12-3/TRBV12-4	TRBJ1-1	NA	TGTGCCAGCAGTTGGGGCAGGGCAGCTTTCTTT	CASSWGRAAFF
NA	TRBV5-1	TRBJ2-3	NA	TGCGCCAGCAATCGGGCCCCGGCGGAAGATACGCAGTATTTT	CASNRAPAEDTQYF
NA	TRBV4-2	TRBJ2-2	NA	TGTGCCAGCAGCCAAGATTGGACTTACACCGGGGAGCTGTTTTTT	CASSQDWTYTGELFF
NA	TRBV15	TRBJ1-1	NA	TGTGCCACCAGCACCTACGGTGGGGCAGGCAAGCCCAACACGGTCACTGAAGCTTTCTTT	CATSTYGGAGKPNTVTEAFF
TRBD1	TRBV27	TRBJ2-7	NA	TGTGCCAGCAGTGTGTCCGGGACAGGGGGTCTCGAGCAGTACTTC	CASSVSGTGGLEQYF
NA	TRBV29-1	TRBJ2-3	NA	TGCAGCGTTGTCGGTGCGAGCACAGATACGCAGTATTTT	CSVVGASTDTQYF
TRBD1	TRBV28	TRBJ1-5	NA	TGTGCCAGCAGTTTGCCAACGCGGGGACAGTACAATCAGCCCCAGCATTTT	CASSLPTRGQYNQPQHF
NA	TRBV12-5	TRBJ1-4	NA	TGTGCTACTGCAATTCTGGGGGGAACAGCTAATGAAAAACTGTTTTTT	CATAILGGTANEKLFF
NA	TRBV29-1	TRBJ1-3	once	TGCAGCGTTGGCTCTGGAAACACCATATATTTT	CSVGSGNTIYF
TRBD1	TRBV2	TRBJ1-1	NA	TGTGCCAGTTACAGGGGGACTGAAGCTTTCTTT	CASYRGTEAFF
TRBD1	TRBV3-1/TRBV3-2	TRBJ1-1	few	TGTGCCAGCAGCCCGGTCCCGGGACAGGGTTCGAACACTGAAGCTTTCTTT	CASSPVPGQGSNTEAFF
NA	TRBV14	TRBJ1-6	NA	TGTGCCAGCAGCCAAGTCTCAGGGGAGGGCTCACCCCTCCACTTT	CASSQVSGEGSPLHF
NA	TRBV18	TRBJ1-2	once	TGTGCCAGCTCACCAAGGGCAGGGTTCAATGGCTACACCTTC	CASSPRAGFNGYTF
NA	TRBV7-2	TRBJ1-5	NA	TGTGCCAGCAGCTTATTCTACGGGAATCAGCCCCAGCATTTT	CASSLFYGNQPQHF
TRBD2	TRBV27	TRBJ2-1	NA	TGTGCCAGCAGCCTCACTAGCGGGAGTTTTAATGAGCAGTTCTTC	CASSLTSGSFNEQFF
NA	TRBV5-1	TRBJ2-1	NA	TGCGCCAGCACCCCAAGAACAGGAACACACAATGAGCAGTTCTTC	CASTPRTGTHNEQFF
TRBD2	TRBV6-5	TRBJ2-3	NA	TGTGCCAGCAGTTCCGGGGGGTGGACAGATACGCAGTATTTT	CASSSGGWTDTQYF
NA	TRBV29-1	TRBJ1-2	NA	TGCAGCGTTGGTGCAGGGTTTGATTATGGCTACACCTTC	CSVGAGFDYGYTF
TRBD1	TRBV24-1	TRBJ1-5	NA	TGTGCCACCAGTGAAGCCAGGGGGGGAGGCAATCAGCCCCAGCATTTT	CATSEARGGGNQPQHF
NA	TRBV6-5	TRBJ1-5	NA	TGTGCCAGCAACCGCAGGGGCAATCAGCCCCAGCATTTT	CASNRRGNQPQHF
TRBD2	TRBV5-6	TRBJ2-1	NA	TGTGCCAGCAGCCCGGGGGGCTCCTACAATGAGCAGTTCTTC	CASSPGGSYNEQFF
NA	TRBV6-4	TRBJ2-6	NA	TGTGCCAGCAGTTCTGGGGCCAACGTCCTGACTTTC	CASSSGANVLTF
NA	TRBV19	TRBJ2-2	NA	TGTGCCAGCTCCGTGGTCGGGGAGCTGTTTTTT	CASSVVGELFF
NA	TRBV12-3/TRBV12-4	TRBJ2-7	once	TGTGCCAGCAGGTTGGGTGCCTCCTACGAGCAGTACTTC	CASRLGASYEQYF
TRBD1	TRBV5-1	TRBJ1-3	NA	TGCGCCAGCAGCTTTGACAGGGGCTCTGGAAACACCATATATTTT	CASSFDRGSGNTIYF
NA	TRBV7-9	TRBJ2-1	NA	TGTGCCAGCAGGCCAACATTCGAGGGGGGGCGACGCAATGAGCAGTTCTTC	CASRPTFEGGRRNEQFF
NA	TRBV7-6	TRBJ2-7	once	TGTGCCAGCAGCTTAGAGGCCTCCTATGCGGGCGAGCAGTACTTC	CASSLEASYAGEQYF
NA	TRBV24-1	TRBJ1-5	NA	TGTGCCACCGGGGAGTCTAATAGCAATCAGCCCCAGCATTTT	CATGESNSNQPQHF
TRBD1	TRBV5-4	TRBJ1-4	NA	TGTGCCAGCAGCATGGGGCAGGGGGAGACCAATGAAAAACTGTTTTTT	CASSMGQGETNEKLFF
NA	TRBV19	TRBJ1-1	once	TGTGCCAGTAGTGCCCAAGTCCGGACTGAAGCTTTCTTT	CASSAQVRTEAFF
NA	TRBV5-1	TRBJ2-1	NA	TGCGCCAGCAGCTTTCCCTCCTACAATGAGCAGTTCTTC	CASSFPSYNEQFF
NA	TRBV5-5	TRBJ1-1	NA	TGTGCCAGCAGCTTGGAGGTGGGTTACGACACTGAAGCTTTCTTT	CASSLEVGYDTEAFF
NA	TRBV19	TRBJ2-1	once	TGTGCCAGTAGTATAATTTTTTGGGGACCAGACAATGAGCAGTTCTTC	CASSIIFWGPDNEQFF
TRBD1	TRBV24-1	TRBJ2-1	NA	TGTGCCACCAGTGAGGGACAGGCCTACAATGAGCAGTTCTTC	CATSEGQAYNEQFF
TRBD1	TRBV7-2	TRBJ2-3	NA	TGTGCCAGCAGCTTCGGCCAGGGGGCCACAGATACGCAGTATTTT	CASSFGQGATDTQYF
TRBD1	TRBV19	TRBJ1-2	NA	TGTGCCAGTAGAAAGTATAACCCCGGGACAGCAATAAATGGCTACACCTTC	CASRKYNPGTAINGYTF
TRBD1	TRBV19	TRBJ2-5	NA	TGTGCCAGTAGTCTCGGACAGGGGGCCATAGAGACCCAGTACTTC	CASSLGQGAIETQYF
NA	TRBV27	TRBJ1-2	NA	TGTGCCAGCGGCCAAAGGAGAGGGGACCTCTATGGCTACACCTTC	CASGQRRGDLYGYTF
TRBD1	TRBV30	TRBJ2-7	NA	TGTGCCTGGAGTGTGACAGGGGATTCCTACGAGCAGTACTTC	CAWSVTGDSYEQYF
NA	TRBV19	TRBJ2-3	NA	TGTGCCAGTAGTATGTGGGGTAACACAGATACGCAGTATTTT	CASSMWGNTDTQYF